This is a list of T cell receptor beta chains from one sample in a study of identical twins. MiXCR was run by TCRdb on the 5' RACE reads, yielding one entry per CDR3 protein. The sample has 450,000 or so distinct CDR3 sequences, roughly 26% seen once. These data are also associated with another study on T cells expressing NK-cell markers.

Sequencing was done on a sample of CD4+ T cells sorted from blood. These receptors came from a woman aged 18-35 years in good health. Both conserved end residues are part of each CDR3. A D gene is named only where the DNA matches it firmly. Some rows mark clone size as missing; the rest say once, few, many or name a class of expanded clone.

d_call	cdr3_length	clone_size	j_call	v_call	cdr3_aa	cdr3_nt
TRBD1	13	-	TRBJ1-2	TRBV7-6	CASSSAGGFGYTF	TGTGCCAGCAGCTCCGCAGGGGGCTTTGGCTACACCTTC
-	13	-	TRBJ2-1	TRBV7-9	CASSSTIYNEQFF	TGTGCCAGCAGCTCGACTATATACAATGAGCAGTTCTTC
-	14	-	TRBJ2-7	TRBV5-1	CASSLGQASYEQYF	TGCGCCAGCAGCTTGGGCCAGGCTTCCTACGAGCAGTACTTC
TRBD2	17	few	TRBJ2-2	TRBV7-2	CASSPKRLAGNTGELFF	TGTGCCAGCAGCCCAAAGCGTCTAGCGGGGAACACCGGGGAGCTGTTTTTT
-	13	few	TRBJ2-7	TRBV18	CASSPVRGNEQYF	TGTGCCAGCTCCCCGGTGCGGGGTAACGAGCAGTACTTC
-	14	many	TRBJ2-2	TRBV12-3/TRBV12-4	CASSPTGPTGELFF	TGTGCCAGCAGCCCAACGGGACCCACCGGGGAGCTGTTTTTT
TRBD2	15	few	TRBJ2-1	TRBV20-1	CSASPVGAGVREQFF	TGCAGTGCTAGCCCCGTAGGAGCGGGAGTTCGTGAGCAGTTCTTC
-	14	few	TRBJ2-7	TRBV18	CASSPQGFSYEQYF	TGTGCCAGCTCACCACAGGGCTTCTCCTACGAGCAGTACTTC
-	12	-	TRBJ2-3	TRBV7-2	CASSLGLVAQYF	TGTGCCAGCAGCTTAGGACTAGTTGCGCAGTATTTT
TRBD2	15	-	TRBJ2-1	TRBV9	CASSELAGFYNEQFF	TGTGCCAGCAGCGAACTAGCGGGATTCTACAATGAGCAGTTCTTC
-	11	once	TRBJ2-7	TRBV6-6	CASIGRDEQYF	TGTGCCAGCATTGGACGGGACGAGCAGTACTTC
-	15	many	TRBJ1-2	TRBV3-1	CASSRHGGDNYGYTF	TGTGCCAGCAGCCGCCACGGGGGGGATAACTATGGCTACACCTTC
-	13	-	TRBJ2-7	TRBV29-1	CSVGFGSASEQYF	TGCAGCGTTGGTTTTGGGTCGGCAAGCGAGCAGTACTTC
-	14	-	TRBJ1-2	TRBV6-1	CASRALTTYYGYTF	TGTGCCAGCAGGGCCCTTACAACTTACTATGGCTACACCTTC
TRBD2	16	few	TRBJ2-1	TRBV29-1	CSVLRTSGRGYNEQFF	TGCAGCGTGCTTAGGACTAGCGGGAGAGGTTACAATGAGCAGTTCTTC
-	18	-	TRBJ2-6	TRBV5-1	CASSPGTASLSGANVLTF	TGCGCCAGCAGCCCGGGGACCGCCTCCCTTTCTGGGGCCAACGTCCTGACTTTC
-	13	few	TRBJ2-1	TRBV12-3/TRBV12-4	CASTAHTYNEQFF	TGTGCCAGCACAGCGCATACCTACAATGAGCAGTTCTTC
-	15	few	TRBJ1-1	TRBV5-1	CASSREPGRNTEAFF	TGCGCCAGCAGCCGGGAGCCCGGGAGGAACACTGAAGCTTTCTTT
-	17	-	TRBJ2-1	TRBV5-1	CASSFSRGLTYYNEQFF	TGCGCCAGCAGCTTTTCAAGAGGTCTTACTTACTACAATGAGCAGTTCTTC
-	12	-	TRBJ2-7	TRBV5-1	CASSLGEMEQYF	TGCGCCAGCAGCCTAGGCGAAATGGAGCAGTACTTC
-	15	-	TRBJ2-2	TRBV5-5	CASSLWASDTGELFF	TGTGCCAGCAGCTTGTGGGCTTCCGATACCGGGGAGCTGTTTTTT
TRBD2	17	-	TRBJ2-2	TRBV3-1	CASSRTLAGLNTGELFF	TGTGCCAGCAGCCGTACTCTAGCGGGACTTAACACCGGGGAGCTGTTTTTT
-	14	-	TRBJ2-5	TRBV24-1	CATSDPGIPETQYF	TGTGCCACCAGTGACCCAGGGATCCCAGAGACCCAGTACTTC
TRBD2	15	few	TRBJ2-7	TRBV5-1	CASSSLAGKPDEQYF	TGCGCCAGCAGCTCCTTAGCGGGAAAACCGGACGAGCAGTACTTC
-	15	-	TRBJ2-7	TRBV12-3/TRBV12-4	CASSPGPRSSYEQYF	TGTGCCAGCAGTCCGGGACCGCGGAGCTCCTACGAGCAGTACTTC
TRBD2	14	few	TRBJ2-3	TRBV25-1	CASSALAGTDTQYF	TGTGCCAGCAGTGCGCTAGCGGGCACAGATACGCAGTATTTT
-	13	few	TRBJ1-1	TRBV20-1	CSALGTENTEAFF	TGCAGTGCTCTTGGGACCGAGAACACTGAAGCTTTCTTT
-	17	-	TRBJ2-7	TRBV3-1	CASSQDKGGASSYEQYF	TGTGCCAGCAGCCAAGATAAGGGGGGCGCAAGCTCCTACGAGCAGTACTTC
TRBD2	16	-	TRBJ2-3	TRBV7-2	CASSQGLAASTDTQYF	TGTGCCAGCAGCCAGGGACTAGCGGCTAGCACAGATACGCAGTATTTT
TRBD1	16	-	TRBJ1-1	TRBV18	CASSPDSGTGITEAFF	TGTGCCAGCTCACCTGATTCCGGGACAGGGATCACTGAAGCTTTCTTT
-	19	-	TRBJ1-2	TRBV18	CASSPKRYSPSAFNYGYTF	TGTGCCAGCTCACCAAAGCGTTACTCCCCGTCGGCGTTCAACTATGGCTACACCTTC
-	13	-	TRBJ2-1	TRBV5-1	CASSIAGDNEQFF	TGCGCCAGCAGCATAGCAGGCGACAATGAGCAGTTCTTC
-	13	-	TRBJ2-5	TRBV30	CAWSRNRDETQYF	TGTGCCTGGAGTCGGAACAGGGATGAGACCCAGTACTTC
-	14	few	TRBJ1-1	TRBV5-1	CASSLLTDNTEAFF	TGCGCCAGCAGCCTCCTGACAGACAACACTGAAGCTTTCTTT
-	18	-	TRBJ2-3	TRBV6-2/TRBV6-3	CASSYPILLYQSQDTQYF	TGTGCCAGCAGTTACCCCATTTTGCTGTACCAGAGCCAAGATACGCAGTATTTT